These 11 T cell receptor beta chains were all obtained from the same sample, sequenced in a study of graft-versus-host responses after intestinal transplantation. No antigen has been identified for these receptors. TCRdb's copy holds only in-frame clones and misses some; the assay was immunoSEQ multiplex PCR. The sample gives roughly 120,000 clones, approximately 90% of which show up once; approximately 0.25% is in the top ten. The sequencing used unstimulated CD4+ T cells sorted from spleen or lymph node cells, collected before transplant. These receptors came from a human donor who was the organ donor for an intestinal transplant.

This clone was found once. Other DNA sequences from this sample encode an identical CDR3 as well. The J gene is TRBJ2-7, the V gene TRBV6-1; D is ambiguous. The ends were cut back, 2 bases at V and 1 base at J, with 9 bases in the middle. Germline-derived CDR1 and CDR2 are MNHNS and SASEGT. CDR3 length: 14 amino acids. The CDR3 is CASSEFLDSYEQYF. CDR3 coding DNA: TGTGCCAGCAGTGAATTTCTGGATTCCTACGAGCAGTACTTC.

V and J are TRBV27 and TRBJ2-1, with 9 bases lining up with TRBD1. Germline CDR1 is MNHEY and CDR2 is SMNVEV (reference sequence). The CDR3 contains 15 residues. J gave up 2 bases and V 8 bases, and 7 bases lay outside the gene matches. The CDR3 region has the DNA TGTGCCAGCCATTGGGGGACAGGGACCTACAATGAGCAGTTCTTC. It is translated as CASHWGTGTYNEQFF.

The CDR3 is CASSQDLGSGRSPTYNEQFF. Written as DNA, the CDR3 is TGCGCCAGCAGCCAAGATCTGGGTAGCGGGAGGTCCCCGACCTACAATGAGCAGTTCTTC. J is TRBJ2-1 and V is TRBV4-3; 10 bases are shared with TRBD2. Germline V gene lookup returns CDR1 LGHNA and CDR2 YSLEER. After removal of 0 bases from V and 2 bases from J, the junction contained 13 bases not matched to a gene. The CDR3 runs 20 residues.

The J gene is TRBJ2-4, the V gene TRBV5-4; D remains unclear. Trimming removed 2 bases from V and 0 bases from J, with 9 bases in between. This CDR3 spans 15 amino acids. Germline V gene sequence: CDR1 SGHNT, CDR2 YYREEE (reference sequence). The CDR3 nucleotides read TGTGCCAGCAGCTTTACGGGCTTAGCCAAAAACATTCAGTACTTC. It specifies CASSFTGLAKNIQYF.

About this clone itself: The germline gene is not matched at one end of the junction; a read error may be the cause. CDR3 bases: TGTGCCAGCAGCCCCGGGACTACCGCCTCCGACAATGAGCAGTTCTTC. Translating it yields CASSPGTTASDNEQFF. The rearrangement uses TRBV7-9 and TRBJ2-1; TRBD2 matches at 7 bases. Germline loops: CDR1 SEHNR, CDR2 FQNEAQ (reference sequence). The CDR3 covers 16 residues.

CDR3 bases: TGCAGTGCTAGAGGACCGTTTGGCTACACCTTC. Its protein product is CSARGPFGYTF. The V call is TRBV20-1, the J call TRBJ1-2; D unresolved. V was trimmed by 1 base and J by 7 bases, leaving 7 bases between them. The V gene's germline CDR1 is DFQATT and CDR2 SNEGSKA (reference sequence). The CDR3 is 11 residues long.

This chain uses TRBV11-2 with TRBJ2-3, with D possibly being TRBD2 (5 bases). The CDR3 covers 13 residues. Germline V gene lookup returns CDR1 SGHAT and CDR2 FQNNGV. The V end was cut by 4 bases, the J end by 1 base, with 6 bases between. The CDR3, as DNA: TGTGCCAGCAGCTCGAGGGGCACAGATACGCAGTATTTT. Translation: CASSSRGTDTQYF.

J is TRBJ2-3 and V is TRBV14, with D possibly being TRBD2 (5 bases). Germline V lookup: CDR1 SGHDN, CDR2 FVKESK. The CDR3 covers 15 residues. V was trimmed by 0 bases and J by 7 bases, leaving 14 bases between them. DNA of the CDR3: TGTGCCAGCAGCCAAGATCGAGGGAGTGGGCATACGCAGTATTTT. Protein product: CASSQDRGSGHTQYF. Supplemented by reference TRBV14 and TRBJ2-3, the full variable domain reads EAGVTQFPSHSVIEKGQTVTLRCDPISGHDNLYWYRRVMGKEIKFLLHFVKESKQDESGMPNNRFLAERTGGTYSTLKVQPAELEDSGVYFCASSQDRGSGHTQYFGPGTRLTVL.

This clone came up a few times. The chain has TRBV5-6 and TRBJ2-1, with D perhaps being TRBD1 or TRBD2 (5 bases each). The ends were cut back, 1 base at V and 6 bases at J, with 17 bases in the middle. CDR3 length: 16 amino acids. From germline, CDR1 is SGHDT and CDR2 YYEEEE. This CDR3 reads CASSLKSGMGRNEQFF. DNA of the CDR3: TGTGCCAGCAGCTTGAAGAGTGGTATGGGACGCAATGAGCAGTTCTTC.

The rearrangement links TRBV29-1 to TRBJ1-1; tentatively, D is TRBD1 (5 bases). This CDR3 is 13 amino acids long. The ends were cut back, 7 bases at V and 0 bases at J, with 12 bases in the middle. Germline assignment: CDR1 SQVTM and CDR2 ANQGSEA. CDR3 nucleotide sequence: TGCAGCGCGGGGGTTGTCATGAACACTGAAGCTTTCTTT. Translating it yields CSAGVVMNTEAFF. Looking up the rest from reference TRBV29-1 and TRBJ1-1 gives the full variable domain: SAVISQKPSRDICQRGTSLTIQCQVDSQVTMMFWYRQQPGQSLTLIATANQGSEATYESGFVIDKFPISRPNLTFSTLTVSNMSPEDSSIYLCSAGVVMNTEAFFGQGTRLTVV.

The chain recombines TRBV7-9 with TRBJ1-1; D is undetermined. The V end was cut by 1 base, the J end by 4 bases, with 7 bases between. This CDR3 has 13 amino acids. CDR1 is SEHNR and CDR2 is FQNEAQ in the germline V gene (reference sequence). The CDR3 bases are TGTGCCAGCAGCTTAGGGGAGGGCACTGAAGCTTTCTTT. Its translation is CASSLGEGTEAFF.